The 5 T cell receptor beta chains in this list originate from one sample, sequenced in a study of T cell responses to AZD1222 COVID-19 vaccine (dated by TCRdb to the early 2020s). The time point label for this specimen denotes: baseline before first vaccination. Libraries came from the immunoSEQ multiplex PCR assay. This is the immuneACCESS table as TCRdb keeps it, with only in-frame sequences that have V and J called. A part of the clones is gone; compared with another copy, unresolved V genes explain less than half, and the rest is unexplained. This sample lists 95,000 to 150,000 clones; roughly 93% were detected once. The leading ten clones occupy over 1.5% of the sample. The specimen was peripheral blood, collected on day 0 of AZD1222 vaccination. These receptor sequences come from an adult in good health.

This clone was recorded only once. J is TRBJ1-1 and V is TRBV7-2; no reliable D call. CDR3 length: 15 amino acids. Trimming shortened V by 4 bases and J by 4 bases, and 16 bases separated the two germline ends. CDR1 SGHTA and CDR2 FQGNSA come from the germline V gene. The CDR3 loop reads CASSYLRWEGTEAFF. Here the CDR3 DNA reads TGTGCCAGCAGCTATTTACGGTGGGAAGGCACTGAAGCTTTCTTT.

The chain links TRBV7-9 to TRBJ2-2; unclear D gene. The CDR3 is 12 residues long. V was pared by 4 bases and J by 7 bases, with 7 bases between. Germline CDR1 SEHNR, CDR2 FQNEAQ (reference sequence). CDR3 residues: CASSSSSGELFF. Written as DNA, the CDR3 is TGTGCCAGCAGCTCTTCTAGCGGGGAGCTGTTTTTT.

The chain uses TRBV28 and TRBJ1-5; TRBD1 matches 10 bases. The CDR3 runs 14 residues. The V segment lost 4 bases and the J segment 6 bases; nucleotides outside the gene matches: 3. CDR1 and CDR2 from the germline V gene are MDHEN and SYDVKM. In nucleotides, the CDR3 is TGTGCCAGCAGTTCCGGGACAGGGGTTCAGCCCCAGCATTTT. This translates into CASSSGTGVQPQHF.

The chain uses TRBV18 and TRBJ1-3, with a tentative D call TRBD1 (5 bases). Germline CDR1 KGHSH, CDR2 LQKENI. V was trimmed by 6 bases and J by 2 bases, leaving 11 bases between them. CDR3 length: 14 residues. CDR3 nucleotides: TGTGCCAGCTCCACGGCAGGGACTGGAAACACCATATATTTT. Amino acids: CASSTAGTGNTIYF.

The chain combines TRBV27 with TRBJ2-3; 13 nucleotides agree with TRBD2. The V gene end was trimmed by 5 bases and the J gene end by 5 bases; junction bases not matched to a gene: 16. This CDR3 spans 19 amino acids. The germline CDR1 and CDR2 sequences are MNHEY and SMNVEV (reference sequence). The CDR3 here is CASSLTLPTSGRAGDTQYF. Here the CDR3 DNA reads TGTGCCAGCAGTCTAACCCTCCCAACTAGCGGGAGGGCCGGAGATACGCAGTATTTT.